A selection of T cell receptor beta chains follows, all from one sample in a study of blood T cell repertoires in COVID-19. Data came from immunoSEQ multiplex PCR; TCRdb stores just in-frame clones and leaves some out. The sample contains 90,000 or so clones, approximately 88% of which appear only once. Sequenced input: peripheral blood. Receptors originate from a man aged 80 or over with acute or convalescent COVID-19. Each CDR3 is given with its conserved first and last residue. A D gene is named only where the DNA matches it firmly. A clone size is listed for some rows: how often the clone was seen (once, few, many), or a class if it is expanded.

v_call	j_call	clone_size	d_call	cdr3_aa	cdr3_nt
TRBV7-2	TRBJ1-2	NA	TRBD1	CASSGRTGLLEGYTF	TGTGCCAGCAGCGGAAGGACAGGCCTATTGGAGGGCTACACCTTC
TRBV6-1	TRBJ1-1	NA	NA	CASSEFRGASEAFF	TGTGCCAGCAGTGAATTCCGGGGAGCCTCTGAAGCTTTCTTT
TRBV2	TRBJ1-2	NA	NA	CASTDRGVYGYTF	TGTGCCAGCACCGACCGGGGGGTCTATGGCTACACCTTC
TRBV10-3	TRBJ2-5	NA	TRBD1	CAISGRTGEETQYF	TGTGCCATCAGTGGGAGGACAGGTGAAGAGACCCAGTACTTC
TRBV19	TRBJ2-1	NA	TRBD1	CASAGTGYANEQFF	TGTGCCAGTGCCGGGACAGGGTACGCGAATGAGCAGTTCTTC
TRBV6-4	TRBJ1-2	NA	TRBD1	CASSKTGGYGYTF	TGTGCCAGCAGCAAAACAGGGGGCTATGGCTACACCTTC
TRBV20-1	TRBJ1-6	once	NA	CSASPGSSYNSPLHF	TGCAGTGCTAGTCCGGGGAGCTCCTATAATTCACCCCTCCACTTT
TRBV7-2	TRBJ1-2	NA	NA	CASSLEGSGAEGYTF	TGTGCCAGCAGCTTAGAGGGGTCAGGGGCGGAAGGCTACACCTTC
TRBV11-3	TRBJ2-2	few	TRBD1	CASSPGQGVNTGELFF	TGTGCCAGCAGCCCGGGACAGGGAGTGAACACCGGGGAGCTGTTTTTT
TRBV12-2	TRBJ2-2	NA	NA	CASRLNPFERKGNTGELFF	TGTGCAAGTCGCTTAAACCCATTTGAGAGGAAAGGAAACACCGGGGAGCTGTTTTTT
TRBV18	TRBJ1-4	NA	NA	CASSPAVGSAEKLFF	TGTGCCAGCTCACCTGCGGTTGGGTCGGCTGAAAAACTGTTTTTT
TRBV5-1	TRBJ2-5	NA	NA	CASSLGGAGAGETQYF	TGCGCCAGCAGCTTGGGAGGAGCGGGCGCGGGGGAGACCCAGTACTTC
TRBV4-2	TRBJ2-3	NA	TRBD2	CASSERWKTSGGLDTQYF	TGTGCCAGCAGCGAAAGATGGAAAACTAGCGGGGGGCTCGATACGCAGTATTTT
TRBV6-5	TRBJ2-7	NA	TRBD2	CASRGLAGAEQYF	TGTGCCAGCAGGGGACTAGCGGGAGCCGAGCAGTACTTC
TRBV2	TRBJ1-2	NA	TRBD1	CASSPQGQGSEGYTF	TGTGCCAGCAGTCCTCAGGGACAGGGTTCAGAGGGCTACACCTTC
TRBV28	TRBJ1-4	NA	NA	CASTPPPGLTNEKLFF	TGTGCCAGCACCCCCCCACCGGGACTCACTAATGAAAAACTGTTTTTT
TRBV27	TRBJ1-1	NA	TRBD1	CASSLKGAATEAFF	TGTGCCAGCAGTTTAAAGGGGGCGGCCACTGAAGCTTTCTTT
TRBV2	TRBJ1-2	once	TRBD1	CASIPGQGDYGYTF	TGTGCCAGCATACCGGGACAGGGAGACTATGGCTACACCTTC
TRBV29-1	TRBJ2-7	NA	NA	CSVRTAVYEQYF	TGCAGCGTCAGGACAGCCGTCTACGAGCAGTACTTC
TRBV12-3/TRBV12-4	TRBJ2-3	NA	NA	CASSFGGAQYF	TGTGCCAGCAGTTTTGGGGGCGCGCAGTATTTT
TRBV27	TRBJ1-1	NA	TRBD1	CASLRQGALNTEAFF	TGTGCCAGCCTTAGACAGGGGGCACTGAACACTGAAGCTTTCTTT
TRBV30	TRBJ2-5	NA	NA	CAWSLRETQYF	TGTGCCTGGAGTCTGCGCGAGACCCAGTACTTC
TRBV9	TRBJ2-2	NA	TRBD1	CASSDGQGRAGELFF	TGTGCCAGCAGCGACGGACAGGGGAGGGCCGGGGAGCTGTTTTTT
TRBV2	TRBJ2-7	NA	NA	CASRADSYEQYF	TGTGCCAGCAGAGCCGACAGCTACGAGCAGTACTTC
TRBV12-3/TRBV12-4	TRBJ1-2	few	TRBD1	CASSFTGDYGYTF	TGTGCCAGCAGTTTCACAGGGGACTATGGCTACACCTTC
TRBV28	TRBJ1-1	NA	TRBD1	CASGEQGGRTEAFF	TGTGCCAGCGGAGAACAGGGGGGTCGGACTGAAGCTTTCTTT
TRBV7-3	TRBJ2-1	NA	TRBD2	CASGLAGGSGEQFF	TGTGCCAGCGGACTAGCGGGGGGTAGCGGTGAGCAGTTCTTC
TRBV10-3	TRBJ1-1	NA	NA	CAIAEGRDTEAFF	TGTGCCATCGCGGAGGGTAGGGACACTGAAGCTTTCTTT
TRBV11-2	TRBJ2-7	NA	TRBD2	CASSLDRLAGSSHEQYF	TGTGCCAGCAGCTTAGATCGGCTAGCGGGGTCTTCCCACGAGCAGTACTTC
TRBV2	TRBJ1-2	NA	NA	CASSEIRQGIYGYTF	TGTGCCAGCAGTGAAATTCGGCAGGGGATCTATGGCTACACCTTC
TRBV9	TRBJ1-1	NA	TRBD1	CASSANQGARVTEAFF	TGTGCCAGCAGCGCCAATCAGGGGGCGCGGGTGACTGAAGCTTTCTTT
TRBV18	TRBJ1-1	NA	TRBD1	CASSPGTAEAFF	TGTGCCAGCTCACCGGGGACAGCTGAAGCTTTCTTT
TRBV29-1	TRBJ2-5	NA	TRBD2	CSARGGQETQYF	TGCAGCGCTCGGGGGGGGCAAGAGACCCAGTACTTC
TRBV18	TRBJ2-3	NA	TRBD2	CASSPPGQAGAQYF	TGTGCCAGCTCACCACCGGGTCAAGCGGGGGCGCAGTATTTT
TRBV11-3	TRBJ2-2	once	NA	CASSLGGIGNTGELFF	TGTGCCAGCAGCTTAGGAGGGATCGGGAACACCGGGGAGCTGTTTTTT
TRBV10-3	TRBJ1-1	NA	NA	CAISESIGGSSSEAFF	TGTGCCATCAGTGAGTCCATTGGAGGGTCTTCCTCTGAAGCTTTCTTT
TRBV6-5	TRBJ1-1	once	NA	CASSTGMNTEAFF	TGTGCCAGCTCCACAGGGATGAACACTGAAGCTTTCTTT
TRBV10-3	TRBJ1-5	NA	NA	CAISRHLASLDSNQPQHF	TGTGCCATCAGTCGACACCTGGCGTCCCTGGATAGCAATCAGCCCCAGCATTTT
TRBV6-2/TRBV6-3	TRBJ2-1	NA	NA	CASSTPQIYSKQFF	TGTGCCAGCAGTACCCCGCAAATATACTCGAAGCAGTTCTTC
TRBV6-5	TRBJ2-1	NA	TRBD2	CASRLGGAGSNEQFF	TGTGCCAGCAGGCTCGGGGGGGCCGGATCGAATGAGCAGTTCTTC
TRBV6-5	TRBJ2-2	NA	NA	CATLDSKNTGELFF	TGTGCCACCCTGGACAGCAAGAACACCGGGGAGCTGTTTTTT
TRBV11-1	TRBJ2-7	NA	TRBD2	CASSPGSGASSYEQYF	TGTGCCAGCAGCCCCGGTAGCGGGGCGAGCTCCTACGAGCAGTACTTC
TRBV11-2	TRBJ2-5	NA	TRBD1	CASSLTGLYETQYF	TGTGCCAGCAGCCTGACAGGGTTATATGAGACCCAGTACTTC
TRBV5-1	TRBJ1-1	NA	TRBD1	CASSSGQEHTEAFF	TGCGCCAGCAGCTCTGGACAGGAACACACTGAAGCTTTCTTT
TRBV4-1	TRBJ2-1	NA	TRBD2	CASSQENRGLAGPNEQFF	TGCGCCAGCAGCCAAGAAAATCGGGGACTAGCGGGGCCCAATGAGCAGTTCTTC
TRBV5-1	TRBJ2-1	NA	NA	CASSLGTYGTYGVFF	TGCGCCAGCAGCTTGGGGACCTACGGGACTTATGGGGTGTTCTTC